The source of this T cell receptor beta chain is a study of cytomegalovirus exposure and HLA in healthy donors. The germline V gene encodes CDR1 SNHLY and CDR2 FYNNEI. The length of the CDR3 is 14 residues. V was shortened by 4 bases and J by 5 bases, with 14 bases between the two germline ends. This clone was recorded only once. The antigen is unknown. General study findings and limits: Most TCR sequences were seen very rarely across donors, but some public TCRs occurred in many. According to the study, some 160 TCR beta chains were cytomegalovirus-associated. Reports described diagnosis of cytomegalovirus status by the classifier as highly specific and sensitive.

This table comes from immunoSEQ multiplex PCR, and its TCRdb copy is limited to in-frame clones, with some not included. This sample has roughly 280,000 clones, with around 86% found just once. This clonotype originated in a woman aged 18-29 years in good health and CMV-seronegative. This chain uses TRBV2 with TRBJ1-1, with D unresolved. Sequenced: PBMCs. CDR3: CASSGPEGGTEAFF. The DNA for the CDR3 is TGTGCCAGCAGTGGCCCCGAGGGTGGAACTGAAGCTTTCTTT.